A selection of T cell receptor beta chains follows, all from one sample in a study of T cell repertoires in cytomegalovirus infection. Via MiXCR, TCRdb re-called the reads, giving one row per CDR3 protein. The sample has hundreds of thousands of distinct CDR3 sequences; approximately 10% are singletons. The sample taken for sequencing was PBMCs. These receptors were collected from a human donor in good health (CMV status not recorded). Some clones in this sample may be carry-over from other donors' samples. Each CDR3 is given with its conserved first and last residue. D genes are given only for firm matches.

cdr3_aa	v_call	d_call	j_call
CASSHRQGNTGELFF	TRBV4-1	TRBD1	TRBJ2-2
CASSFLGQGKDTQYF	TRBV5-4	TRBD1	TRBJ2-3
CASSIDRIATNEKLFF	TRBV6-5	NA	TRBJ1-4
CASSPDRARGTEAFF	TRBV11-2	TRBD1	TRBJ1-1
CASSEAELGEQFF	TRBV6-1	NA	TRBJ2-1
CASGDRGVGYGYTF	TRBV6-5	TRBD1	TRBJ1-2
CASSQDNGIVNTEAFF	TRBV18	NA	TRBJ1-1
CSVWTKGYTF	TRBV29-1	NA	TRBJ1-2
CSARERQGTLYGYTF	TRBV20-1	TRBD1	TRBJ1-2
CASSPGPYTGELFF	TRBV14	NA	TRBJ2-2
CASNPGPRSYNEQFF	TRBV9	NA	TRBJ2-1
CASSLAYSNYGYTF	TRBV7-2	NA	TRBJ1-2
CASSYRPRVETQYF	TRBV28	NA	TRBJ2-5
CSALPDYSNQPQHF	TRBV20-1	NA	TRBJ1-5
CATSSRTSGVRGYEQYF	TRBV15	TRBD2	TRBJ2-7
CASSYPPPYRVGTEAFF	TRBV6-6	NA	TRBJ1-1